The T cell receptor (beta chain) under discussion was sequenced for a study of blood T cells in healthy people across ages. Study-wide results and limits: Unsorted PBMC input precluded a conclusive naive versus antigen-experienced comparison.

Alongside a J-beta primer mix, a sample-barcoded 5' primer served in a second PCR lasting about 7 to 11 cycles. TCRdb ran MiXCR on the 5' RACE reads and lists one entry per CDR3 protein. The sample comprises hundreds of thousands of distinct CDR3 sequences, under 40% of which are singletons, and around 13% rests with the top ten. This clonotype was detected only a few times. Its cognate antigen is unknown. This CDR3 has 16 residues. The germline CDR1 and CDR2 sequences are KGHSH and LQKENI. The V and J ends lost 3 bases and 4 bases, in that order; junction bases with no gene match: 9. Specimen: blood. The sequence was collected from a young man in good health. The rearrangement uses TRBV18 and TRBJ2-7, with TRBD2 identical over 10 bases. In nucleotides, the CDR3 is TGTGCCAGCTCACCCATCGGGGGGACTAGCGTGTACGAGCAGTACTTC. Its protein product is CASSPIGGTSVYEQYF.